This T cell receptor beta chain originates from a study of T cells in tumors after PD-1 blockade. About the study: A subset received ongoing vismodegib 150 mg daily alongside anti-PD-1 therapy.

V was clipped by 8 bases and J by 10 bases; unmatched bases: 11. Germline V CDR1 and CDR2: SNHLY, FYNNEI. The CDR3 runs 14 residues. Clones were sequenced by immunoSEQ multiplex PCR, and TCRdb holds only the in-frame ones, with some missing. The sample has under 50,000 clones; 65% to 85% are singletons. On this clone: Its antigen remains unidentified.

General study points: About 45% of tumor TCR clonotypes were also found in blood.

Sequenced here: PBMCs, sampled before anti-PD-1 therapy. The source of this sequence is a human donor with advanced basal cell or squamous cell carcinoma (not recorded which). V gene TRBV2 combines with J gene TRBJ2-1; 10 bases line up with TRBD1. Written as DNA, the CDR3 is TGTGCCAGCTTCAGGACAGGGGGTGAAAGGGAGCAGTTCTTC. Its translation: CASFRTGGEREQFF.